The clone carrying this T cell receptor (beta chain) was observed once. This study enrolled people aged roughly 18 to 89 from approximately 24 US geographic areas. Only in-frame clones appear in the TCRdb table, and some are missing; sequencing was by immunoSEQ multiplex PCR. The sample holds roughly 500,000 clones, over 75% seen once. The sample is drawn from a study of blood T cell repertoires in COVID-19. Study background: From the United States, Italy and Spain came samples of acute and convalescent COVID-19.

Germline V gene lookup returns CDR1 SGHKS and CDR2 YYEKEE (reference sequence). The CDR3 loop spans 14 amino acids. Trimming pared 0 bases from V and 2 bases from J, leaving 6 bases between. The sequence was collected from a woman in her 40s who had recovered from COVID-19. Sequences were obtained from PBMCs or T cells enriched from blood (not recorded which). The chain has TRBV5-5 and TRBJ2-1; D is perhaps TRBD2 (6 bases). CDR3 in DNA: TGTGCCAGCAGCTTGGAGCGGGCCTACAATGAGCAGTTCTTC. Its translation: CASSLERAYNEQFF.